These 32 T cell receptor beta chains originate from one sample sequenced in a study of cytomegalovirus exposure and HLA in healthy donors. The primer mix had 60 Vbeta and 13 Jbeta primers. Repertoires were generated with immunoSEQ multiplex PCR, while TCRdb's copy carries only in-frame clones and drops some. The table shows under 250,000 clones, with roughly 78% occurring only once. Sequenced sample: PBMCs. The receptor set was obtained from a boy younger than 18 in good health and CMV-seronegative.

The chain recombines TRBV5-4 with TRBJ2-2, with 7 bases matching TRBD1. Germline V CDR1 and CDR2: SGHNT, YYREEE (reference sequence). The CDR3 has 15 residues. V shed 3 bases and J 7 bases; nucleotides not matched to a gene: 9. CDR3 region: CASSWTGQSFGELFF. As DNA, the CDR3 is TGTGCCAGCAGCTGGACGGGACAGTCATTCGGGGAGCTGTTTTTT.

This clone turned up a few times. This chain uses TRBV5-4 with TRBJ2-1; D might be TRBD2 (5 bases). This CDR3 contains 13 residues. Germline-derived CDR1 and CDR2 are SGHNT and YYREEE (reference sequence). V was pared by 4 bases and J by 8 bases, with 13 bases between. The CDR3 loop is CASSNYYGDEQFF. In DNA, the CDR3 is TGTGCCAGCAGCAATTACTACGGGGATGAGCAGTTCTTC.

The chain combines TRBV6-5 with TRBJ2-7, with 11 bases that match TRBD2. V lost 4 bases and J lost 3; bases outside the gene matches: 8. Germline CDR1 reads MNHEY; CDR2 reads SVGAGI. This CDR3 comprises 16 residues. The CDR3 DNA is TGTGCCAGCAGTTCTGTGACTAGCGGGACTGACTACGAGCAGTACTTC. As protein: CASSSVTSGTDYEQYF.

The chain is built from TRBV5-4 and TRBJ1-1; D is unresolved. This CDR3 spans 14 amino acids. Germline CDR1 reads SGHNT; CDR2 reads YYREEE (reference sequence). V was clipped by 0 bases and J by 4 bases, with 10 bases between them. The CDR3 region has the DNA TGTGCCAGCAGCTTGGACCTCCCGGGCACTGAAGCTTTCTTT. It codes for CASSLDLPGTEAFF. Full variable domain (remainder filled in from reference TRBV5-4 and TRBJ1-1): ETGVTQSPTHLIKTRGQQVTLRCSSQSGHNTVSWYQQALGQGPQFIFQYYREEENGRGNFPPRFSGLQFPNYSSELNVNALELDDSALYLCASSLDLPGTEAFFGQGTRLTVV.

The chain carries TRBV5-4 and TRBJ2-5; 10 bases agree with TRBD2. The junction had 8 bases not matched to a gene; V was cut back by 2 bases and J by 4 bases. Germline lookup yields CDR1 SGHNT and CDR2 YYREEE (reference sequence). This CDR3 has 16 amino acids. This chain's CDR3 is CASSLGKSGGAETQYF. The CDR3 region has the DNA TGTGCCAGCAGCTTAGGGAAAAGCGGGGGGGCAGAGACCCAGTACTTC.

V is TRBV12-5 and J is TRBJ1-1; the D gene is possibly TRBD1 (5 bases). Trimming left V 0 bases short and J 6 bases short, with 20 bases between. Germline values: CDR1 LGHNT, CDR2 FRNRAP. This CDR3 is built from 17 residues. The CDR3 DNA is TGTGCTAGTGGTTTGGTAAATTTCGACAGAGATCTTTCTGAAGCTTTCTTT. Encoded protein: CASGLVNFDRDLSEAFF. Drawing the rest from reference TRBV12-5 and TRBJ1-1, the complete variable domain is DARVTQTPRHKVTEMGQEVTMRCQPILGHNTVFWYRQTMMQGLELLAYFRNRAPLDDSGMPKDRFSAEMPDATLATLKIQPSEPRDSAVYFCASGLVNFDRDLSEAFFGQGTRLTVV.

This chain uses TRBV2 with TRBJ2-5, with TRBD2 matching over 13 bases. The CDR3 loop spans 14 amino acids. J was trimmed by 8 bases and V by 5 bases; bases with no gene match: 5. Per germline, CDR1 SNHLY and CDR2 FYNNEI. CDR3 loop: CASSPGTSGVTQYF. The CDR3 DNA sequence: TGTGCCAGCAGTCCCGGGACTAGCGGGGTTACCCAGTACTTC.

Here the CDR3 DNA reads TGTGCCAGCAGCTTAGGGGGGCTAGCCACCTACAATGAGCAGTTCTTC. It specifies CASSLGGLATYNEQFF. The V call is TRBV11-2, the J call TRBJ2-1, with D maybe TRBD1 (6 bases). This CDR3 has 16 amino acids. Germline CDR1 is SGHAT and CDR2 is FQNNGV. V dropped 1 base and J dropped 2 bases, with 12 bases sitting between them.

This chain joins TRBV7-9 and TRBJ1-3, with D perhaps TRBD1 (6 bases). Per germline, CDR1 SEHNR and CDR2 FQNEAQ (reference sequence). The V gene lost 5 bases and the J gene lost 4 bases, with 21 bases spanning the gap. The CDR3 runs to 17 residues. The CDR3 nucleotides are TGTGCCAGCAGCCGCTCGGGGTGGGGGCCTAACGGAAACACCATATATTTT. The encoded protein is CASSRSGWGPNGNTIYF.

This chain uses TRBV7-8 with TRBJ1-1; no clear D gene. The CDR3 length is 14 residues. Germline CDR1 is SGHVS and CDR2 is FQNEAQ. V dropped 4 bases and J dropped 0 bases, with 9 bases sitting between them. The CDR3 nucleotides are TGTGCCAGCAGCTCGGGGAACATGAACACTGAAGCTTTCTTT. Its protein product is CASSSGNMNTEAFF.

The rearrangement links TRBV14 to TRBJ1-4; tentative D call: TRBD1 (6 bases). The V end was cut by 1 base, the J end by 8 bases, with 11 bases between. Germline CDR1 and CDR2: SGHDN and FVKESK. This CDR3 region has 14 residues. CDR3 loop: CASSQGGPPEKLFF. CDR3 bases: TGTGCCAGCAGCCAAGGGGGGCCCCCAGAAAAACTGTTTTTT.

This chain connects TRBV5-4 to TRBJ2-4, with D possibly TRBD2 on 6 matching bases. The CDR3 runs 17 residues. From germline, CDR1 is SGHNT and CDR2 YYREEE (reference sequence). V lost 4 bases and J lost 1, with 18 bases in between. CDR3 sequence reads: CASSLGGSGIAKNIQYF. The DNA of the CDR3 is TGTGCCAGCAGCCTTGGAGGGTCGGGGATCGCCAAAAACATTCAGTACTTC. The variable domain in full, completed from reference TRBV5-4 and TRBJ2-4, reads ETGVTQSPTHLIKTRGQQVTLRCSSQSGHNTVSWYQQALGQGPQFIFQYYREEENGRGNFPPRFSGLQFPNYSSELNVNALELDDSALYLCASSLGGSGIAKNIQYFGAGTRLSVL.

The genes are TRBV18 and TRBJ2-7, with D perhaps TRBD1 (5 bases). The CDR3 consists of 16 residues. With 3 bases removed from V and 7 bases from J, the gap between germline ends came to 22 bases. The V gene's germline CDR1 is KGHSH and CDR2 LQKENI. The CDR3 DNA sequence: TGTGCCAGCTCACCCCGTATGCAGGGCAAGGGCGAGGAGCAGTACTTC. Translated, it gives CASSPRMQGKGEEQYF.

This clone was found once. The CDR3, as DNA: TGTGCCAGCTCGTACGAACAGGGCCCCTACGAGCAGTACTTC. Encoded protein: CASSYEQGPYEQYF. The J gene is TRBJ2-7, the V gene TRBV2; tentative D call: TRBD1 (6 bases). V lost 8 bases to trimming and J lost 2 bases, with 16 bases between them. Germline V gene sequence: CDR1 SNHLY, CDR2 FYNNEI. This CDR3 contains 14 residues.

The gene calls are TRBV11-3 and TRBJ2-5, with D tentatively TRBD2 (7 bases). CDR3 size: 14 residues. V gave up 6 bases and J gave up 4 bases, with 15 bases separating them. In germline, CDR1 is SGHNT, CDR2 YENEEA. The CDR3 region is CASSSEGGGETQYF. CDR3 in DNA: TGTGCCAGCAGTTCCGAGGGGGGGGGAGAGACCCAGTACTTC. Full variable domain (rest looked up from reference TRBV11-3 and TRBJ2-5): EAGVVQSPRYKIIEKKQPVAFWCNPISGHNTLYWYLQNLGQGPELLIRYENEEAVDDSQLPKDRFSAERLKGVDSTLKIQPAELGDSAVYLCASSSEGGGETQYFGPGTRLLVL.

This chain connects TRBV7-9 to TRBJ2-7, with TRBD1 as a possible D gene (5 bases). V lost 5 bases and J lost 4, with 18 bases in between. Germline V gene data show CDR1 as SEHNR and CDR2 as FQNEAQ (reference sequence). The CDR3 spans 15 residues. CDR3 amino acids: CASSPSNQGKYEQYF. The CDR3 nucleotides read TGTGCCAGCAGCCCGTCCAATCAGGGAAAGTACGAGCAGTACTTC.

This chain connects TRBV2 to TRBJ2-2; D possibly corresponds to TRBD2 (6 bases). V was clipped by 6 bases and J by 2 bases, with 13 bases between them. This CDR3 comprises 15 residues. Germline CDR1 reads SNHLY; CDR2 reads FYNNEI. As DNA, the CDR3 is TGTGCCAGCAGGGTGTCCGGGGGAAACACCGGGGAGCTGTTTTTT. It specifies CASRVSGGNTGELFF.

This sequence joins TRBV9 and TRBJ2-5, with D possibly TRBD1 on 6 matching bases. Between the trimmed V and J ends, which lost 3 bases and 3 bases, there was a span of 18 bases. The germline CDR1 and CDR2 sequences are SGDLS and YYNGEE. CDR3 size: 16 residues. The CDR3 sequence: CASSEARGAGEETQYF. CDR3 DNA: TGTGCCAGCAGCGAAGCCCGAGGGGCAGGGGAAGAGACCCAGTACTTC.

The chain carries TRBV5-5 and TRBJ1-5; 9 bases align to TRBD1. The CDR3 is 15 residues long. Germline V gene lookup returns CDR1 SGHKS and CDR2 YYEKEE (reference sequence). The junction had 3 bases not matched to a gene; V was cut back by 1 base and J by 4 bases. The CDR3 here is CASSLRTGVNQPQHF. In DNA, the CDR3 is TGTGCCAGCAGCTTGAGGACAGGGGTAAATCAGCCCCAGCATTTT.

The chain is built from TRBV6-1 and TRBJ2-2; the D gene is possibly TRBD2 (5 bases). Looked up from germline, CDR1 is MNHNS and CDR2 is SASEGT. The CDR3 runs 14 residues. V lost 10 bases and J lost 7, with 19 bases in between. The CDR3 region is CATSPRTVDGELFF. The CDR3 coding sequence is TGTGCCACCAGCCCCAGGACTGTCGACGGGGAGCTGTTTTTT.

This clone was counted between two and nine times. Here the CDR3 reads CASSSPYPYEQYF. The CDR3 DNA follows: TGTGCCAGCAGTTCCCCTTACCCCTACGAGCAGTACTTC. The chain has TRBV28 and TRBJ2-5; D uncertain. Judging by the DNA end, TRBJ2-7 fits better; the J call may be wrong. Per the germline V gene, CDR1 is MDHEN and CDR2 is SYDVKM. The CDR3 covers 13 residues.

The table lists this clone with a count of one. The chain joins TRBV20-1 to TRBJ2-7, with D hard to call. Per the germline V gene, CDR1 is DFQATT and CDR2 is SNEGSKA (reference sequence). The CDR3 covers 11 residues. V gave up 6 bases and J gave up 7 bases, with 13 bases separating them. CDR3 in DNA: TGCAGTGCCCAGAACTATGGGGAGCAGTACTTC. It yields the protein CSAQNYGEQYF.

The V gene is TRBV5-1, the J gene TRBJ1-3, with 9 bases fitting TRBD1. The CDR3 has 15 amino acids. Germline trimming cut 3 bases from V and 1 base from J; bases unmatched to any gene: 2. The germline V gene encodes CDR1 SGHRS and CDR2 YFSETQ. CDR3 in DNA: TGCGCCAGCAGCTCGGGGACAGGGTCTGGAAACACCATATATTTT. This sequence encodes CASSSGTGSGNTIYF. The complete variable domain, with remaining parts taken from reference TRBV5-1 and TRBJ1-3, reads KAGVTQTPRYLIKTRGQQVTLSCSPISGHRSVSWYQQTPGQGLQFLFEYFSETQRNKGNFPGRFSGRQFSNSRSEMNVSTLELGDSALYLCASSSGTGSGNTIYFGEGSWLTVV.

The gene calls are TRBV18 and TRBJ2-7; 11 nucleotides line up with TRBD1. Germline assignment: CDR1 KGHSH and CDR2 LQKENI. The CDR3 is 15 residues long. The V gene end was trimmed by 6 bases and the J gene end by 7 bases; junction bases not matched to a gene: 11. This CDR3 is CASSARTGGEGEQYF. CDR3 coding DNA: TGTGCCAGCTCGGCACGGACAGGGGGCGAGGGGGAGCAGTACTTC.

The chain uses TRBV6-5 and TRBJ2-3; 9 bases line up with TRBD2. The V and J ends lost 10 bases and 5 bases, in that order; junction bases with no gene match: 10. Germline CDR1 reads MNHEY; CDR2 reads SVGAGI. The CDR3 has 14 amino acids. CDR3 protein: CATRRGGAEDTQYF. The CDR3 DNA follows: TGTGCCACCCGTCGCGGGGGGGCCGAAGATACGCAGTATTTT.

The J gene is TRBJ2-7, the V gene TRBV27, with 12 bases identical to TRBD2. V was pared by 5 bases and J by 3 bases, with 8 bases of the junction left unmatched. The CDR3 runs 16 residues. In germline, CDR1 is MNHEY, CDR2 SMNVEV (reference sequence). Written as DNA, the CDR3 is TGTGCCAGCAGTCTCGATGGACTAGCGGGATTCTACGAGCAGTACTTC. Its protein is CASSLDGLAGFYEQYF.

The gene calls are TRBV7-9 and TRBJ1-2; 9 bases map to TRBD1. The CDR3 extends over 15 amino acids. Trimming took 2 bases from V and 10 from J; bases not matched to a gene: 11. Per germline, CDR1 SEHNR and CDR2 FQNEAQ (reference sequence). CDR3 nucleotide sequence: TGTGCCAGCAGCTTATACGCGGGACAGGGTGAGGACTACACCTTC. It yields the protein CASSLYAGQGEDYTF.

As to this clone: Other DNA variants within this sample encode the same CDR3. The chain is built from TRBV18 and TRBJ2-7; 9 bases agree with TRBD1. Trimming took 0 bases from V and 3 from J; bases not matched to a gene: 0. CDR1 is KGHSH, CDR2 LQKENI, per germline. This CDR3 has 14 amino acids. The CDR3 spells CASSPPGQGYEQYF. CDR3 nucleotides: TGTGCCAGCTCACCACCGGGACAGGGCTACGAGCAGTACTTC.

This CDR3 reads CASSLGSRNEKLFF. CDR3 nucleotide sequence: TGTGCCAGCAGCTTGGGGAGTAGAAACGAAAAACTGTTTTTT. V gene TRBV5-5 combines with J gene TRBJ1-4, with no clear D. The CDR3 loop spans 14 amino acids. Trimming shortened V by 0 bases and J by 8 bases, and 11 bases separated the two germline ends. Per germline, CDR1 SGHKS and CDR2 YYEKEE (reference sequence).

The V and J genes are TRBV27 and TRBJ1-5; D is possibly TRBD1 (5 bases). The CDR3 length is 12 residues. V was pared by 3 bases and J by 10 bases, with 10 bases between. The germline gives CDR1 MNHEY, CDR2 SMNVEV (reference sequence). This chain's CDR3 is CASSFGGNPQHF. The CDR3, as DNA: TGTGCCAGCAGTTTCGGGGGAAATCCCCAGCATTTT.

This chain links TRBV18 with TRBJ1-2, with no clear D. Germline CDR1 reads KGHSH; CDR2 reads LQKENI. V dropped 2 bases and J dropped 2 bases, with 9 bases sitting between them. This CDR3 contains 14 residues. As DNA, the CDR3 is TGTGCCAGCTCACCAAACAGAGGGAACTATGGCTACACCTTC. It translates to CASSPNRGNYGYTF.

The rearrangement links TRBV19 to TRBJ2-5, with 10 bases that match TRBD2. Matching the DNA end better, TRBJ2-7 makes the J call doubtful. This CDR3 region has 15 residues. CDR1 and CDR2 (germline): LNHDA, SQIVND (reference sequence). The CDR3 sequence is CASRILAGHSYEQYF. DNA of the CDR3: TGTGCCAGTAGGATACTAGCGGGACACTCCTACGAGCAGTACTTC.